This T cell receptor (beta chain) was recovered during a study of blood T cell repertoires in COVID-19. Study context: Donors in the United States, Italy and Spain gave samples during acute or convalescent COVID-19.

The CDR3 sequence is 15 residues long. In germline, CDR1 is SGHAT, CDR2 FQNNGV. V gave up 3 bases and J gave up 0 bases, with 8 bases separating them. Patients from Seattle were sampled longitudinally, starting during active infection. The repertoire was sequenced with immunoSEQ multiplex PCR; TCRdb's copy has only in-frame clones and lacks some. This table has roughly 300,000 clones, 90% appearing once. The clonotype comes from a woman in her 30s with COVID-19, enrolled during active disease. Sequencing input: peripheral blood. J is TRBJ1-4 and V is TRBV11-2; D unresolved. For the CDR3, the DNA is TGTGCCAGCAGCTTCCGGGAAGCAACTAATGAAAAACTGTTTTTT. It yields the protein CASSFREATNEKLFF.